This T cell receptor beta chain was observed in a study of shared clonotypes between healthy human individuals. Study-level information: CD4 naive and CD4 memory each took three plates per donor, while CD8 naive took two and CD8 memory one.

This CDR3 is built from 16 residues. Between the trimmed V and J ends, which lost 11 bases and 4 bases, there was a span of 23 bases. CD45RO negativity and positive selection for CCR7 defined naive CD8 cells, a population that excluded terminally differentiated effector memory CD45RA+ cells. General observations from the study: Tissues were not sampled, only blood, and their repertoires likely differ. At large depth, rarefaction still showed sorted-subset sequencing to be incomplete.

Concerning this clone itself: Antigen unknown.

Some clones are missing from TCRdb's copy, which holds only in-frame ones; the method was immunoSEQ multiplex PCR. The sample has hundreds of thousands of clones, roughly 95% seen once. Sequenced: naive CD8+ T cells sorted from blood. V gene TRBV23-1 combines with J gene TRBJ1-4, with D possibly TRBD1 on 5 matching bases. TRBV23-1 is known as an ORF, though its function is uncertain. The TCR originated in a woman in her thirties in good health. The CDR3 here is CAHTLAFGTGNEKLFF. DNA of the CDR3: TGCGCCCACACTTTAGCGTTCGGGACGGGTAATGAAAAACTGTTTTTT.